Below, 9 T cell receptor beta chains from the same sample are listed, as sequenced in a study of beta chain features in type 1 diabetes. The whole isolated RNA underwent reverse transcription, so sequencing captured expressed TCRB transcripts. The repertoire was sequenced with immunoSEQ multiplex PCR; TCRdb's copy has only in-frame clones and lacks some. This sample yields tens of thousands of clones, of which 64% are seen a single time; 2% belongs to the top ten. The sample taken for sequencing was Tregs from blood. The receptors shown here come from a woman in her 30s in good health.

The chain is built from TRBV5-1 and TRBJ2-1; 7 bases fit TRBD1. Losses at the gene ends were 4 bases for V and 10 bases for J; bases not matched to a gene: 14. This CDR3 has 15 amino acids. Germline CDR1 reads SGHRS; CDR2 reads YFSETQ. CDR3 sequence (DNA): TGCGCCAGCAGCCTGGCCCCGACAGGGCAGGGGGAGCAGTTCTTC. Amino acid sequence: CASSLAPTGQGEQFF.

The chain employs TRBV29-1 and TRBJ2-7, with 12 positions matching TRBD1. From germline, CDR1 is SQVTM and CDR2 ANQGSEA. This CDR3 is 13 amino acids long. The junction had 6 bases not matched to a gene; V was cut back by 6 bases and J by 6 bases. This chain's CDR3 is CSVSGTGGSEQYF. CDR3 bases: TGCAGCGTATCCGGGACAGGGGGCAGCGAGCAGTACTTC.

CDR3 in DNA: TGTGCCATCAAAGGCTCGGAGGGAGAAAAACTGTTTTTT. Encoded protein: CAIKGSEGEKLFF. The rearrangement joins TRBV10-3 to TRBJ1-4; D is uncertain. The germline V gene encodes CDR1 ENHRY and CDR2 SYGVKD. Trimming removed 7 bases at V and 8 bases at J, with 14 bases between. This CDR3 contains 13 residues.

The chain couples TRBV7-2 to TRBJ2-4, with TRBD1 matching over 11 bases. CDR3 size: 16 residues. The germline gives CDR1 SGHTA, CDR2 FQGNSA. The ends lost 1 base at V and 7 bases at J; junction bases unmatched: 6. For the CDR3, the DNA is TGTGCCAGCAGCTTAGACTCGGACAGGGGGCCCAACATTCAGTACTTC. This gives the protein CASSLDSDRGPNIQYF. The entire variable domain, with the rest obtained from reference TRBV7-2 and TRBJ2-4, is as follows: GAGVSQSPSNKVTEKGKDVELRCDPISGHTALYWYRQSLGQGLEFLIYFQGNSAPDKSGLPSDRFSAERTGGSVSTLTIQRTQQEDSAVYLCASSLDSDRGPNIQYFGAGTRLSVL.

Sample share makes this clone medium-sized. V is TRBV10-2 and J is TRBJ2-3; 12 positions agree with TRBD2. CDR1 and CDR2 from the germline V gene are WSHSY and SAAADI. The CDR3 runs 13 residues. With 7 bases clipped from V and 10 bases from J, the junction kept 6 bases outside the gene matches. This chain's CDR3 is CASKGLAGLAQYF. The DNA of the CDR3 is TGCGCCAGCAAAGGACTAGCGGGACTGGCGCAGTATTTT.

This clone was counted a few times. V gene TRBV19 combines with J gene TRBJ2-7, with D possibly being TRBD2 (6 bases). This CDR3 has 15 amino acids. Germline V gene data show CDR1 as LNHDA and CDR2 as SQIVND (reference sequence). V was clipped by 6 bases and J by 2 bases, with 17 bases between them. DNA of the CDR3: TGTGCCAGTAGAACGGCAGCGGGCGTAGCCTACGAGCAGTACTTC. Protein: CASRTAAGVAYEQYF.

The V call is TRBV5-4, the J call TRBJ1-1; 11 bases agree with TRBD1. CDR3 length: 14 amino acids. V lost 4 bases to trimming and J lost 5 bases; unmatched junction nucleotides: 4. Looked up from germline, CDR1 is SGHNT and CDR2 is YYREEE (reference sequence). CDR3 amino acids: CASSPGQGVTEAFF. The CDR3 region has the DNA TGTGCCAGCAGCCCGGGACAGGGGGTAACTGAAGCTTTCTTT.

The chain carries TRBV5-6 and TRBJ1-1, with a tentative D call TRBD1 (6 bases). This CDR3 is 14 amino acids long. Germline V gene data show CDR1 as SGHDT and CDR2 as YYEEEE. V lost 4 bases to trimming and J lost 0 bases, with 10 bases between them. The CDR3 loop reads CASSRRGMNTEAFF. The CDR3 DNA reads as TGTGCCAGCAGCCGCAGGGGCATGAACACTGAAGCTTTCTTT. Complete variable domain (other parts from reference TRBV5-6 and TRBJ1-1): DAGVTQSPTHLIKTRGQQVTLRCSPKSGHDTVSWYQQALGQGPQFIFQYYEEEERQRGNFPDRFSGHQFPNYSSELNVNALLLGDSALYLCASSRRGMNTEAFFGQGTRLTVV.

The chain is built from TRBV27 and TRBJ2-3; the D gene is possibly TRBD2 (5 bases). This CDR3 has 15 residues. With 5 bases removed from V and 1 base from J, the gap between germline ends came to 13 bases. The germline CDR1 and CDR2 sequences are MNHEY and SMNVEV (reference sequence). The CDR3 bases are TGTGCCAGCAGTCCAAGAGCGGAGGGCACAGATACGCAGTATTTT. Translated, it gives CASSPRAEGTDTQYF.